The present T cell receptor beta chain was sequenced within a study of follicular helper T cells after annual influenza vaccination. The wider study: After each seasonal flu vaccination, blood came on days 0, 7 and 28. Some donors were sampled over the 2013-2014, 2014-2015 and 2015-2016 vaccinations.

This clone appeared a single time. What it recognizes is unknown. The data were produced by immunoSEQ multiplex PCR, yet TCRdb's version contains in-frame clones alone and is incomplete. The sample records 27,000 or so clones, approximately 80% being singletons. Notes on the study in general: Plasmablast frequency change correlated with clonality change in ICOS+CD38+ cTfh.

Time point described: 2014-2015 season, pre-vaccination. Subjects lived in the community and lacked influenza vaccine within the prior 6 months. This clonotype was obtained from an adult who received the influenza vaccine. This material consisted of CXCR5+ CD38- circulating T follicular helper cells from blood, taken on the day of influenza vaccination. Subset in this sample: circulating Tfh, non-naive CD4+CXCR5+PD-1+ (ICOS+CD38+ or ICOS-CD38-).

CDR3 region: CASSERGRDYGGYTF. The CDR3 region has the DNA TGTGCCAGCAGTGAACGGGGACGGGACTATGGTGGCTACACCTTC. J is TRBJ1-2 and V is TRBV2; weak D call: TRBD1 (5 bases). The CDR3 runs to 15 residues. V was pared by 2 bases and J by 7 bases, with 17 bases between. Germline loops: CDR1 SNHLY, CDR2 FYNNEI.